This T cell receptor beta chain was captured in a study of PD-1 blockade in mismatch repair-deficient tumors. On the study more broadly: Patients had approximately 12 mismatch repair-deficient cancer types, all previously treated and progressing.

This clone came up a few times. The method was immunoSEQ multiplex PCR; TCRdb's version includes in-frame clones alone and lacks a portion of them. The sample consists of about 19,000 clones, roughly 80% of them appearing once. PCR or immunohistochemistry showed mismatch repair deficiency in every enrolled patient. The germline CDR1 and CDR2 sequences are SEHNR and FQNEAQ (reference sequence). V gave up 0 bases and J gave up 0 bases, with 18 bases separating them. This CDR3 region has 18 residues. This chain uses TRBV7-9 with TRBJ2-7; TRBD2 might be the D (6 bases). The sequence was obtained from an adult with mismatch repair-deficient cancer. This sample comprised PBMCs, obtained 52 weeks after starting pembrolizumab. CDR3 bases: TGTGCCAGCAGCTTAGCGTCGCAGGCGGAGACTAGCTCCTACGAGCAGTACTTC. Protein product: CASSLASQAETSSYEQYF.